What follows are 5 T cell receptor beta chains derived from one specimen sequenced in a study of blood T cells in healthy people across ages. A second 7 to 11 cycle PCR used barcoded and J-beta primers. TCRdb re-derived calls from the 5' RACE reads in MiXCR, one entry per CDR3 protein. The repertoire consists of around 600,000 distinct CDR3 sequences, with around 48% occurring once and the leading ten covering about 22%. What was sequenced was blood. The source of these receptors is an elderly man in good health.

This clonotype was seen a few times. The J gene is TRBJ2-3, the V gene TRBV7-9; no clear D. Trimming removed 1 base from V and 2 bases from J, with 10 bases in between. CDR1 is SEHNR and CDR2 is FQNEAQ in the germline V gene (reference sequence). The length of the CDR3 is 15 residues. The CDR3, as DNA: TGTGCCAGCAGCTTAGAGTCAGTATCCACAGATACGCAGTATTTT. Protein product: CASSLESVSTDTQYF.

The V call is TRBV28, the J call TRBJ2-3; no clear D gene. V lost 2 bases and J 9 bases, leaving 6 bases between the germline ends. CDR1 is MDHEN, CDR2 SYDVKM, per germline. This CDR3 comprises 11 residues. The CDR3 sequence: CASSLSTTQYF. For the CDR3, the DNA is TGTGCCAGCAGTTTAAGTACCACGCAGTATTTT.

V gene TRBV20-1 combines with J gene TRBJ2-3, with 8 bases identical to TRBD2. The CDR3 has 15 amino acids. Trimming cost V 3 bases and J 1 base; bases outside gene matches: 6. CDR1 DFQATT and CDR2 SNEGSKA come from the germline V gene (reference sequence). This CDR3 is CSASSAGGRTDTQYF. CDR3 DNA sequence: TGCAGTGCTAGTTCGGCGGGGGGCCGCACAGATACGCAGTATTTT.

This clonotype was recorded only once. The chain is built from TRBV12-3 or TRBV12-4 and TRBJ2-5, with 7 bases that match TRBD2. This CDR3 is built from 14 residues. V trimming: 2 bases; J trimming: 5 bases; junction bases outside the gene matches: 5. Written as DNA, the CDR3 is TGTGCCAGCAGTTTACAACACGGGGGGGAGACCCAGTACTTC. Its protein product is CASSLQHGGETQYF.

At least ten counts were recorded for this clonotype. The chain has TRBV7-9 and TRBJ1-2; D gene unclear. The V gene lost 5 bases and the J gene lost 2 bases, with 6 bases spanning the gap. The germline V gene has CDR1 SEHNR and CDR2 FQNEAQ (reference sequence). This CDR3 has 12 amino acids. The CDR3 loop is CASSAQNYGYTF. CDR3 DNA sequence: TGTGCCAGCAGCGCACAGAACTATGGCTACACCTTC.